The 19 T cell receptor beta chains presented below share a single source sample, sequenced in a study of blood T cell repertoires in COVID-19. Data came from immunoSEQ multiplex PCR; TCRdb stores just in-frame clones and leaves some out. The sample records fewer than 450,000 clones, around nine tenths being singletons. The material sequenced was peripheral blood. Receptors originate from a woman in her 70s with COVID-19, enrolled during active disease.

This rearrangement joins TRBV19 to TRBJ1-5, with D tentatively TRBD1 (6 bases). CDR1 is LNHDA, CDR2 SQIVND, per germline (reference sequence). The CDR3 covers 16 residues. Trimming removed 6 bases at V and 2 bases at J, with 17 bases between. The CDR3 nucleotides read TGTGCCAGTAGGGAAGGCGGGGGCGCGGGCAATCAGCCCCAGCATTTT. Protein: CASREGGGAGNQPQHF.

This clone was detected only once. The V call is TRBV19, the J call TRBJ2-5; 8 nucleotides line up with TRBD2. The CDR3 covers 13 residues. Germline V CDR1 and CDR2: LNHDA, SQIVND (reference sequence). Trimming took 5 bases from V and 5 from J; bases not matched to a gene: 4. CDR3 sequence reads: CASSPQRGETQYF. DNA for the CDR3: TGTGCCAGTAGTCCCCAGCGGGGGGAGACCCAGTACTTC.

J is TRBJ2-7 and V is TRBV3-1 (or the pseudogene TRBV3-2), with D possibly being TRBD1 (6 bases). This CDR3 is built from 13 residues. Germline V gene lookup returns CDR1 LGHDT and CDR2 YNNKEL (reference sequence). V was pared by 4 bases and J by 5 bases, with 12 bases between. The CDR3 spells CASSLKQGNEQYF. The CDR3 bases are TGTGCCAGCAGCCTCAAACAGGGAAACGAGCAGTACTTC.

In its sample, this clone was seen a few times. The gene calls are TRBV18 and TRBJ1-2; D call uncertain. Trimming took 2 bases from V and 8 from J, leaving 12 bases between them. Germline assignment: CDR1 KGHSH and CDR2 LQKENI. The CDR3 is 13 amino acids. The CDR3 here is CASSPRIREGYTF. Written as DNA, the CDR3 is TGTGCCAGCTCACCAAGGATTCGGGAGGGCTACACCTTC. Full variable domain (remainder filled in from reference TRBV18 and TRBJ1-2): NAGVMQNPRHLVRRRGQEARLRCSPMKGHSHVYWYRQLPEEGLKFMVYLQKENIIDESGMPKERFSAEFPKEGPSILRIQQVVRGDSAAYFCASSPRIREGYTFGSGTRLTVV.

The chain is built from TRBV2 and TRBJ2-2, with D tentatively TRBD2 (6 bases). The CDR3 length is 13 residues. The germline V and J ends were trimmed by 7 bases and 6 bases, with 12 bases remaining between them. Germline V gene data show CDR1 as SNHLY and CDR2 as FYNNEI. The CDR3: CASNWGGPGELFF. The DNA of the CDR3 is TGTGCCAGCAACTGGGGAGGCCCCGGGGAGCTGTTTTTT.

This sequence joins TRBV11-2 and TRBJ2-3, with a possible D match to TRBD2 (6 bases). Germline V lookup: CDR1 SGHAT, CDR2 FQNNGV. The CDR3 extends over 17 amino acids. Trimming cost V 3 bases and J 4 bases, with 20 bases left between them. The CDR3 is CASSFLGGATWADTQYF. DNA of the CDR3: TGTGCCAGCAGCTTCCTCGGGGGAGCCACTTGGGCAGATACGCAGTATTTT. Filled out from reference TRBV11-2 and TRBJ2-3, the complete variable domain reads EAGVAQSPRYKIIEKRQSVAFWCNPISGHATLYWYQQILGQGPKLLIQFQNNGVVDDSQLPKDRFSAERLKGVDSTLKIQPAKLEDSAVYLCASSFLGGATWADTQYFGPGTRLTVL.

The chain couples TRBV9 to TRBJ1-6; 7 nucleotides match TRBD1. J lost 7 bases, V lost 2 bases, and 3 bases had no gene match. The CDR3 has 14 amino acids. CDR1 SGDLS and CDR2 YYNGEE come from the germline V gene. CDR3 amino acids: CASSVGTENSPLHF. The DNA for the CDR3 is TGTGCCAGCAGCGTCGGGACAGAGAATTCACCCCTCCACTTT.

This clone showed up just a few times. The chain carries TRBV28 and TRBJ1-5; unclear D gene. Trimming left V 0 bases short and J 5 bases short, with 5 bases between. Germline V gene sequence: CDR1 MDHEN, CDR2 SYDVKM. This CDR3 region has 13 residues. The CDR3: CASSLWGDQPQHF. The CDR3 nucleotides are TGTGCCAGCAGTTTATGGGGCGATCAGCCCCAGCATTTT.

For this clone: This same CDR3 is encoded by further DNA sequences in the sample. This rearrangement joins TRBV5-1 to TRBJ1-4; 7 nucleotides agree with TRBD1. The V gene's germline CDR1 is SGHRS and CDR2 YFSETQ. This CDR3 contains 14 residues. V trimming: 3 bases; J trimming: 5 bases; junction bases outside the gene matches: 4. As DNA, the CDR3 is TGCGCCAGCAGCTGGGGACAGCTGAATGAAAAACTGTTTTTT. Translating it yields CASSWGQLNEKLFF.

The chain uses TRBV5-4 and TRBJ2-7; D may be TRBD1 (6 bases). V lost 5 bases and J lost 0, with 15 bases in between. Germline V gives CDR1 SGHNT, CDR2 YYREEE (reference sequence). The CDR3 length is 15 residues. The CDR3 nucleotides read TGTGCCAGCAGTTTTGCGCAGGGGACCTCCTACGAGCAGTACTTC. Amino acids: CASSFAQGTSYEQYF.

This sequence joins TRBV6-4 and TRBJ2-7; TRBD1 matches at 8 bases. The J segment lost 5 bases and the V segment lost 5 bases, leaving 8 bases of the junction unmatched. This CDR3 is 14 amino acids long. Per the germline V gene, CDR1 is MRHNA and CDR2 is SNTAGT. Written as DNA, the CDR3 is TGTGCCAGCAGTCCGACAGGGGTTTCCCACGAGCAGTACTTC. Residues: CASSPTGVSHEQYF.

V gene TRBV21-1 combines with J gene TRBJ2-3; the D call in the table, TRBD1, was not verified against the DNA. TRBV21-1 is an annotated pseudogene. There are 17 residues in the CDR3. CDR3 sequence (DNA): TGTGCCAGCAGCAAAGAAGGGGGACAGACGCTCACAGATACGCAGTATTTT. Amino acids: CASSKEGGQTLTDTQYF.

The chain's CDR3 is CAWSVLRENYGYTF. In nucleotides, the CDR3 is TGTGCCTGGAGTGTACTGAGGGAGAACTATGGCTACACCTTC. The J gene is TRBJ1-2, the V gene TRBV30; D ambiguous. CDR1 GTSNPN and CDR2 SVGIG come from the germline V gene (reference sequence). This CDR3 has 14 residues. Between the trimmed V and J ends, which lost 0 bases and 2 bases, there was a span of 10 bases.

CDR3 nucleotides: TGTGCCATCAGTGAGGGCCCCGGGGTAAGCGAGCAGTACTTC. This translates into CAISEGPGVSEQYF. The J gene is TRBJ2-7, the V gene TRBV10-3, with D perhaps matching TRBD2 (5 bases). The length of the CDR3 is 14 residues. V gave up 2 bases and J gave up 6 bases, with 14 bases separating them. The germline V gene encodes CDR1 ENHRY and CDR2 SYGVKD.

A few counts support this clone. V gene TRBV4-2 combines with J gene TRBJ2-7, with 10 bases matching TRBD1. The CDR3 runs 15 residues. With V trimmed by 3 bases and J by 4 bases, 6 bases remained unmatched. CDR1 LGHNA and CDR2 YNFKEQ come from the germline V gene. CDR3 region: CASSQGTGVFYEQYF. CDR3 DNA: TGTGCCAGCAGCCAGGGGACAGGGGTCTTTTACGAGCAGTACTTC.

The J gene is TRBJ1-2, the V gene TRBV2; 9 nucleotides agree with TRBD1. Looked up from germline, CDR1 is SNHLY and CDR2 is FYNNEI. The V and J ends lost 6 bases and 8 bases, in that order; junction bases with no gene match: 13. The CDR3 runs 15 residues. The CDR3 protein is CASRPLFLTGGGYTF. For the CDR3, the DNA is TGTGCCAGCAGGCCCCTCTTCTTAACAGGGGGCGGCTACACCTTC.

CDR3 residues: CASSPAGATDTQYF. The CDR3 DNA sequence: TGTGCCAGCAGTCCGGCTGGGGCCACAGATACGCAGTATTTT. V and J are TRBV7-2 and TRBJ2-3; possibly TRBD1 for D (5 bases). CDR1 is SGHTA, CDR2 FQGNSA, per germline. The CDR3 length is 14 residues. V shed 6 bases and J shed 2 bases, with 12 bases lying between them.

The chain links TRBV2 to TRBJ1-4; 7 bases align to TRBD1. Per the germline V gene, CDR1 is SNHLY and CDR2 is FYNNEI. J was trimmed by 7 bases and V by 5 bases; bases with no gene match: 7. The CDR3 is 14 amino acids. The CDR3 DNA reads TGTGCCAGCAGTCAGGGGGTAGGCGGTGAAAAACTGTTTTTT. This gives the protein CASSQGVGGEKLFF.

DNA of the CDR3: TGTGCCAGCAGTTACTCTGGCAGGGGGCTTATCGGGGAGCTGTTTTTT. Protein product: CASSYSGRGLIGELFF. This chain connects TRBV6-2 or TRBV6-3 to TRBJ2-2, with 8 bases that match TRBD1. The CDR3 has 16 residues. The J segment lost 7 bases and the V segment lost 0 bases, leaving 7 bases of the junction unmatched. Per the germline V gene, CDR1 is MNHEY and CDR2 is SVGEGT.